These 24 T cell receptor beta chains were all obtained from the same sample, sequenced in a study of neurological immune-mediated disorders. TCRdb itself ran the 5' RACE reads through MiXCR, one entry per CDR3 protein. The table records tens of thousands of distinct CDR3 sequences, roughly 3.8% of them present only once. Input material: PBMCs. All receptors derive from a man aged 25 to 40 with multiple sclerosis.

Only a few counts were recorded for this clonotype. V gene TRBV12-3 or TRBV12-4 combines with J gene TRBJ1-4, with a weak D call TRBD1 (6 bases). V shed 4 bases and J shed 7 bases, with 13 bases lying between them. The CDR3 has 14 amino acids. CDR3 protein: CASSYAGAGEKLFF. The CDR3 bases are TGTGCCAGCAGTTATGCGGGGGCAGGTGAAAAACTGTTTTTT.

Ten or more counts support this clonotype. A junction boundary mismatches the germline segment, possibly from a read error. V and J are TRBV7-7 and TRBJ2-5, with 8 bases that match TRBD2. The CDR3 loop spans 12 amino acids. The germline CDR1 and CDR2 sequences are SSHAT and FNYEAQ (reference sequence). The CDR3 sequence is CASSGGGETQYF. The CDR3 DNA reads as TGTGCTAGCAGCGGGGGCGGGGAGACCCAGTACTTC.

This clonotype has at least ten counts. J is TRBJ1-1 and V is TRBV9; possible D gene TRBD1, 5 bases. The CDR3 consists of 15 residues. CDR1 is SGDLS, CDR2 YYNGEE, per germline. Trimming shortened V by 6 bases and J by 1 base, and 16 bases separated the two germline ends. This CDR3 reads CASILYPGQNTEAFF. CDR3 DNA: TGTGCCAGCATCCTTTACCCCGGACAGAACACTGAAGCTTTCTTT.

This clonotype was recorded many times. The CDR3 loop is CASSQGAGLLNEKLFF. The CDR3 DNA reads TGTGCCAGCAGCCAAGGGGCCGGGCTCCTTAATGAAAAACTGTTTTTT. V is TRBV3-1 and J is TRBJ1-4; D ambiguous. Trimming pared 1 base from V and 4 bases from J, leaving 13 bases between. This CDR3 spans 16 amino acids. CDR1 is LGHDT and CDR2 is YNNKEL in the germline V gene (reference sequence). The full variable domain, rest sourced from reference TRBV3-1 and TRBJ1-4, is DTAVSQTPKYLVTQMGNDKSIKCEQNLGHDTMYWYKQDSKKFLKIMFSYNNKELIINETVPNRFSPKSPDKAHLNLHINSLELGDSAVYFCASSQGAGLLNEKLFFGSGTQLSVL.

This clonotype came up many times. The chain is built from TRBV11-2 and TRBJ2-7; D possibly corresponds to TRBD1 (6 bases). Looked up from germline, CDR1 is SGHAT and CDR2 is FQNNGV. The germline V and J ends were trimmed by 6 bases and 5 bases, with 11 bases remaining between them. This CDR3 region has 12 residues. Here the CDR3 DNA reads TGTGCCAGCAGTCCTGGACAGAACGAGCAGTACTTC. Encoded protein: CASSPGQNEQYF.

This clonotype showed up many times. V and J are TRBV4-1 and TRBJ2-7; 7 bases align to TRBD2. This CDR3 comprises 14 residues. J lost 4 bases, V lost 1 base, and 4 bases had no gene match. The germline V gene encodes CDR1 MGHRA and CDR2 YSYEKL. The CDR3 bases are TGCGCCAGCAGCCAAGTGAAGGGAGGGTACGAGCAGTACTTC. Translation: CASSQVKGGYEQYF.

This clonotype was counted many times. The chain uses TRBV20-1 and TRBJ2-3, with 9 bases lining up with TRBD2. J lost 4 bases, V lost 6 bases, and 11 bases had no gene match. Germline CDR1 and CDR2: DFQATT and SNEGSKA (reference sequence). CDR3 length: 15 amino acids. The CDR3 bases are TGCAGTGCCAACCTTCCTAGCGGGGATCCAGATACGCAGTATTTT. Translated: CSANLPSGDPDTQYF.

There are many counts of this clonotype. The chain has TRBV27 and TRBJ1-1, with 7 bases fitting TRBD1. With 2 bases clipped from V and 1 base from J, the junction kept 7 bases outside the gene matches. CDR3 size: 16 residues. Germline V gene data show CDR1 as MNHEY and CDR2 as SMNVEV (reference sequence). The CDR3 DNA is TGTGCCAGCAGTTTAAGGAGGGGGCGGAGGAACACTGAAGCTTTCTTT. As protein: CASSLRRGRRNTEAFF.

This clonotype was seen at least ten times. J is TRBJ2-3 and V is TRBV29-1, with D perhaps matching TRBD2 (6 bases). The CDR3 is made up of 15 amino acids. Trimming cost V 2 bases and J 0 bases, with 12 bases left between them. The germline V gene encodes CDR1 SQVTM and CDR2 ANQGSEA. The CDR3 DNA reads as TGCAGCGTTGAAAGGCTAGCGATTAGCACAGATACGCAGTATTTT. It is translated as CSVERLAISTDTQYF.

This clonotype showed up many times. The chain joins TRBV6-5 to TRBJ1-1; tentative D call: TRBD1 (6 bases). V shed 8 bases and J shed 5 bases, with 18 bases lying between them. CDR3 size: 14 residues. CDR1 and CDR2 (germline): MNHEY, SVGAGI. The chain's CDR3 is CASRQLTGLTEAFF. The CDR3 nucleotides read TGTGCCAGCCGACAATTAACAGGGTTAACTGAAGCTTTCTTT.

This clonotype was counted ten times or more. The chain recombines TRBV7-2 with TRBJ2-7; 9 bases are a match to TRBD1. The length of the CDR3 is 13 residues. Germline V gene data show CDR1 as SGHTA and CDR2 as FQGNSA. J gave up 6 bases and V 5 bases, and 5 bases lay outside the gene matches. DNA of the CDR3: TGTGCCAGCAGCCGGGACAGGGTTGGCGAGCAGTACTTC. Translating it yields CASSRDRVGEQYF.

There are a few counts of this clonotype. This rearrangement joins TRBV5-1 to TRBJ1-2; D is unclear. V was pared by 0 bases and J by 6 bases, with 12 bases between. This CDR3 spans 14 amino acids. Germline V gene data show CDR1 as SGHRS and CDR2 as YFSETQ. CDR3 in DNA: TGCGCCAGCAGCTTGGCCGGTGGAGATAATGGCTACACCTTC. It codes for CASSLAGGDNGYTF.

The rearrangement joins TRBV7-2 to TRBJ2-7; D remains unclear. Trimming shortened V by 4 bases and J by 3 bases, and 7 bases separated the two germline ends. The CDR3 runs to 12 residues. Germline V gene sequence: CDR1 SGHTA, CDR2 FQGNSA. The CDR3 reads CASSSSRYEQYF. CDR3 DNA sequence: TGTGCCAGCAGCTCCAGTCGCTACGAGCAGTACTTC.

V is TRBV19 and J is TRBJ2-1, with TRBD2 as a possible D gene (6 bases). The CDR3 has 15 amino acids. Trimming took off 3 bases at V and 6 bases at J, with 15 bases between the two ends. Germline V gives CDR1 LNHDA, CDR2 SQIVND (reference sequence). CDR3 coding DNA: TGTGCCAGTAGTATTTCCCGGGGGTGGCCCAATGAGCAGTTCTTC. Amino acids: CASSISRGWPNEQFF.

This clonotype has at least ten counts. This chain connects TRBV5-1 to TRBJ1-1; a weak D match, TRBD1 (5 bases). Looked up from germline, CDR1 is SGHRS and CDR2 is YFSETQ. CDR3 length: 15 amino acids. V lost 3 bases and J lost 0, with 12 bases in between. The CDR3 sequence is CASSYDRSMNTEAFF. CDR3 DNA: TGCGCCAGCAGCTATGACAGATCCATGAACACTGAAGCTTTCTTT.

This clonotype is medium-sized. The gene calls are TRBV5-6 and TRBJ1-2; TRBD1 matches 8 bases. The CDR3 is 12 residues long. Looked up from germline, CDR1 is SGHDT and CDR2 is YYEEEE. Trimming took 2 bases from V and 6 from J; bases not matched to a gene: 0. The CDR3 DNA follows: TGTGCCAGCAGCTTACAGGGGGATGGCTACACCTTC. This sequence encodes CASSLQGDGYTF.

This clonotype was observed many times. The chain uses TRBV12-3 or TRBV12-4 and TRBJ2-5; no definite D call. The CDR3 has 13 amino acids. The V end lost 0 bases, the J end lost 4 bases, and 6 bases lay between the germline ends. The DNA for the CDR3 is TGTGCCAGCAGTTTAGCTGGAACAGAGACCCAGTACTTC. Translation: CASSLAGTETQYF.

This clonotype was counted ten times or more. CDR3 sequence (DNA): TGTGCCAGCCGGGACGGAGGGAACACTGAAGCTTTCTTT. Protein product: CASRDGGNTEAFF. This sequence joins TRBV6-6 and TRBJ1-1, with D perhaps matching TRBD1 (5 bases). Germline V gene lookup returns CDR1 MNHNY and CDR2 SVGAGI (reference sequence). V lost 8 bases, J lost 1 base, and 11 bases lay in between. The CDR3 runs 13 residues.

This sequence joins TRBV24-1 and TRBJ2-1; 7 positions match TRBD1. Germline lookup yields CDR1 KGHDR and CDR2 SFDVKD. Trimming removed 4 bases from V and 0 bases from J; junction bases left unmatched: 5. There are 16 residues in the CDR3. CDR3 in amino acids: CATSEAGGSSYNEQFF. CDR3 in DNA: TGTGCCACCAGTGAAGCAGGGGGTAGCTCCTACAATGAGCAGTTCTTC.

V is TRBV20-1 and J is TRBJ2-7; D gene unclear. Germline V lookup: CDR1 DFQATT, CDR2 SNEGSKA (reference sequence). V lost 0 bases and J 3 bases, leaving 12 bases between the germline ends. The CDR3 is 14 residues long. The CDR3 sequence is CSARDPGIGYEQYF. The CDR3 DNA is TGCAGTGCTAGAGATCCGGGTATCGGCTACGAGCAGTACTTC.

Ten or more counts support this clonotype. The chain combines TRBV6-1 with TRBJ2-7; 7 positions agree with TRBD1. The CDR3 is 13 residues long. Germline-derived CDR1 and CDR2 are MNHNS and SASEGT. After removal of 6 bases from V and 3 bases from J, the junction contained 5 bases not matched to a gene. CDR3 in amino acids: CASSVGTVYEQYF. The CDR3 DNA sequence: TGTGCCAGCAGCGTCGGGACAGTCTACGAGCAGTACTTC.

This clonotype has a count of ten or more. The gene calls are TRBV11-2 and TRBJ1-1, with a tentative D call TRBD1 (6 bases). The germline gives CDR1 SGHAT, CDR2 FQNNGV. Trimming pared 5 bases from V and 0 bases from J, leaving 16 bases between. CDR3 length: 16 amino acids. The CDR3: CASSPFFQGLNTEAFF. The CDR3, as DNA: TGTGCCAGCAGCCCCTTTTTCCAGGGGCTGAACACTGAAGCTTTCTTT.

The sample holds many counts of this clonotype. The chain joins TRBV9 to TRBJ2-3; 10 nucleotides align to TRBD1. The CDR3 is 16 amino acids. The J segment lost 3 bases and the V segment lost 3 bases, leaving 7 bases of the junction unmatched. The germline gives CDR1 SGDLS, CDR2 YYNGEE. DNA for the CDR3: TGTGCCAGCAGCGCCCGACAGGGGGCAGGGACAGATACGCAGTATTTT. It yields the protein CASSARQGAGTDTQYF. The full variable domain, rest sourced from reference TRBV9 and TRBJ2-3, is DSGVTQTPKHLITATGQRVTLRCSPRSGDLSVYWYQQSLDQGLQFLIQYYNGEERAKGNILERFSAQQFPDLHSELNLSSLELGDSALYFCASSARQGAGTDTQYFGPGTRLTVL.

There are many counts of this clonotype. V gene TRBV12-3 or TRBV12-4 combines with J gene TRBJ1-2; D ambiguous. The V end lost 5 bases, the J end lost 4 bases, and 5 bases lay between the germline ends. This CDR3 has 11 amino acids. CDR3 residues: CASSEGYGYTF. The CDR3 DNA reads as TGTGCCAGCAGTGAGGGCTATGGCTACACCTTC.